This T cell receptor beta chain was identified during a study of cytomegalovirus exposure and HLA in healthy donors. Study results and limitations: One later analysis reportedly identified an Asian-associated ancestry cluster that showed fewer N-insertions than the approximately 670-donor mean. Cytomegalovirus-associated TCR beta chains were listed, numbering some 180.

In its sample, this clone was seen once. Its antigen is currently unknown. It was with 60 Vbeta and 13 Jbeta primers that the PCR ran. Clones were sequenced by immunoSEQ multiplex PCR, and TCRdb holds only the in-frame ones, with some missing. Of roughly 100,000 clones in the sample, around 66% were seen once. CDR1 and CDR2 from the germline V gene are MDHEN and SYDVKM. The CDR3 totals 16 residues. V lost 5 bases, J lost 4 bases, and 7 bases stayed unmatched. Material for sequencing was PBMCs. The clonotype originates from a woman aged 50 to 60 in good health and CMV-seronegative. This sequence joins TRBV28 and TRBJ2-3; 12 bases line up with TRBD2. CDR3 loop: CASSLTSGSLADTQYF. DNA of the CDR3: TGTGCCAGCAGTCTGACTAGCGGGAGTCTGGCAGATACGCAGTATTTT.